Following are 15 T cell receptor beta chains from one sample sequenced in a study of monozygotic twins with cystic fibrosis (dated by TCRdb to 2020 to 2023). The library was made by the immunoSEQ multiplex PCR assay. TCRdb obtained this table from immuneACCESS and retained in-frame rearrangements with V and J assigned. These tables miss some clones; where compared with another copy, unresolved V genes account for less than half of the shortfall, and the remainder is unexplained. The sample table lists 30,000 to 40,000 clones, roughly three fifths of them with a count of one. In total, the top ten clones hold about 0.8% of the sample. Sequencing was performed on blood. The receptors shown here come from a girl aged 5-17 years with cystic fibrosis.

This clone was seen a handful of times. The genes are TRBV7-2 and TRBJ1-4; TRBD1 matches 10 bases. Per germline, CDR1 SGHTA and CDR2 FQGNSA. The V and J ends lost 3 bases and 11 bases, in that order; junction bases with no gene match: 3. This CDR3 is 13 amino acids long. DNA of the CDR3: TGTGCCAGCAGCTTTGGGACAGGGGAGAAACTGTTTTTT. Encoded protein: CASSFGTGEKLFF.

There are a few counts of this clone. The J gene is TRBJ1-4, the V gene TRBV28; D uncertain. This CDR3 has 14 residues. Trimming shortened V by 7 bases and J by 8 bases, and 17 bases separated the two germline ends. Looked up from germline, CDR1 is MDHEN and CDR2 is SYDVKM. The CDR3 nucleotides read TGTGCCAGCACCTCTCCTGCCGTGGGGGAAAAACTGTTTTTT. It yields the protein CASTSPAVGEKLFF.

The DNA for the CDR3 is TGTGCCTGGAGCGACAGACTGAACACTGAAGCTTTCTTT. Translating gives CAWSDRLNTEAFF. The gene calls are TRBV30 and TRBJ1-1; a weak D match, TRBD1 (5 bases). V was trimmed by 3 bases and J by 0 bases, leaving 8 bases between them. Germline V gene lookup returns CDR1 GTSNPN and CDR2 SVGIG (reference sequence). The CDR3 covers 13 residues.

The CDR3 DNA reads as TGTGCCAGCAGCCTGTCGCGGAGCCTCACCTACAATGAGCAGTTCTTC. The encoded protein is CASSLSRSLTYNEQFF. The chain couples TRBV6-6 to TRBJ2-1, with no clear D. Looked up from germline, CDR1 is MNHNY and CDR2 is SVGAGI (reference sequence). V lost 6 bases and J lost 2, with 17 bases in between. The CDR3 is made up of 16 amino acids.

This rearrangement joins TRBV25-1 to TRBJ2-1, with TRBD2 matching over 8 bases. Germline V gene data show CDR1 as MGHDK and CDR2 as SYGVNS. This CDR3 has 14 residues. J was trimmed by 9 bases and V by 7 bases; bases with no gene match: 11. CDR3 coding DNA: TGTGCCAGCACCGACGGCGGGAGGTCTGTTGAGCAGTTCTTC. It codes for CASTDGGRSVEQFF.

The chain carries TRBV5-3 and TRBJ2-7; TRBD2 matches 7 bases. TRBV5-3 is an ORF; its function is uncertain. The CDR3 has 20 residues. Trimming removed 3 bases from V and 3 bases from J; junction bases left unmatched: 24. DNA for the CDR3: TGTGCCAGAAGCTCTCCCCGGTGGAGGGAGGGTTATCCAAAGGGCTACGAGCAGTACGTC. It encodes CARSSPRWREGYPKGYEQYV.

In DNA, the CDR3 is TGTGCCTGGACCGGAACTAGCGTACTAGATACGCAGTATTTT. This codes for CAWTGTSVLDTQYF. This chain links TRBV30 with TRBJ2-3; the match to TRBD2 covers 7 bases. The CDR3 runs to 14 residues. CDR1 is GTSNPN and CDR2 is SVGIG in the germline V gene (reference sequence). J lost 5 bases, V lost 4 bases, and 9 bases had no gene match.

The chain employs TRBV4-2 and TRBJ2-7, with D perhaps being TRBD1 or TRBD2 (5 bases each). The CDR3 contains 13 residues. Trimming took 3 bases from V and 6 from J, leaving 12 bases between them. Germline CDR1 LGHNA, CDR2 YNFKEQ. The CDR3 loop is CASSQGPLSEQYF. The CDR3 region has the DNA TGTGCCAGCAGCCAGGGACCTCTTTCCGAGCAGTACTTC.

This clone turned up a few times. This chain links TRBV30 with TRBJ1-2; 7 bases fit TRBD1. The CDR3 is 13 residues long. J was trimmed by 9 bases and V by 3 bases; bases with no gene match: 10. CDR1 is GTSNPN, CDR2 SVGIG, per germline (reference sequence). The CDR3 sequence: CAWSPTGNNRYTF. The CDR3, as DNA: TGTGCCTGGAGCCCGACAGGGAATAATCGCTACACCTTC.

The CDR3 is CAWSVGGPNEQFF. The DNA of the CDR3 is TGTGCCTGGAGTGTAGGGGGCCCGAATGAGCAGTTCTTC. The chain uses TRBV30 and TRBJ2-1; 7 nucleotides agree with TRBD1. J lost 7 bases, V lost 0 bases, and 3 bases had no gene match. Looked up from germline, CDR1 is GTSNPN and CDR2 is SVGIG (reference sequence). The CDR3 spans 13 residues.

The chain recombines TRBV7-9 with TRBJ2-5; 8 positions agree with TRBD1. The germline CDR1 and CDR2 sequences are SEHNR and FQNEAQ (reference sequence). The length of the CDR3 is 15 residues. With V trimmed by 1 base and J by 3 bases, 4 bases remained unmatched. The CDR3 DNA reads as TGTGCCAGCAGCTTAGTTGGGACAGGCGAAGAGACCCAGTACTTC. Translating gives CASSLVGTGEETQYF. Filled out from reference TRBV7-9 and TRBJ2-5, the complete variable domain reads DTGVSQNPRHKITKRGQNVTFRCDPISEHNRLYWYRQTLGQGPEFLTYFQNEAQLEKSRLLSDRFSAERPKGSFSTLEIQRTEQGDSAMYLCASSLVGTGEETQYFGPGTRLLVL.

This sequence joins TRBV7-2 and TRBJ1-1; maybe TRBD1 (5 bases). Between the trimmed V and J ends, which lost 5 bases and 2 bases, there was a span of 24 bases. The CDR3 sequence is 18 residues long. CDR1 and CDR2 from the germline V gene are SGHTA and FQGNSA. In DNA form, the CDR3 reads TGTGCCAGCAGCCCAAAAACCGCAGCAGGCGGGGGAAACACTGAAGCTTTCTTT. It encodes CASSPKTAAGGGNTEAFF.

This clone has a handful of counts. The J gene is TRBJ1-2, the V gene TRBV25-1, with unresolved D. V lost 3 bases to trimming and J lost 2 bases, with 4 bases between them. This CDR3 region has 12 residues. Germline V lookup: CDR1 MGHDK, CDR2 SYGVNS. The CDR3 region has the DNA TGTGCCAGCAGTGAGTCAAACTATGGCTACACCTTC. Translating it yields CASSESNYGYTF.

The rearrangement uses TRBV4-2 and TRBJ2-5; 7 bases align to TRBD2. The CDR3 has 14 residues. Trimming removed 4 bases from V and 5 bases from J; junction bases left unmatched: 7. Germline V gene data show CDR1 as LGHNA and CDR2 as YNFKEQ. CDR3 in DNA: TGTGCCAGCAGCCCTCTGGCCGGGGGGGAGACCCAGTACTTC. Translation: CASSPLAGGETQYF.

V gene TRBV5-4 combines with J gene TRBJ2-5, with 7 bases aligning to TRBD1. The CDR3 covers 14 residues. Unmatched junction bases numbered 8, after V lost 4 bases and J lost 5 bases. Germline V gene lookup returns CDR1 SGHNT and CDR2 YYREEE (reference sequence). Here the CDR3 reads CASSPQTGSETQYF. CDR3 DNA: TGTGCCAGCAGCCCCCAGACAGGGTCCGAGACCCAGTACTTC. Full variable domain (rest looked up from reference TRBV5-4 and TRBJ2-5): ETGVTQSPTHLIKTRGQQVTLRCSSQSGHNTVSWYQQALGQGPQFIFQYYREEENGRGNFPPRFSGLQFPNYSSELNVNALELDDSALYLCASSPQTGSETQYFGPGTRLLVL.